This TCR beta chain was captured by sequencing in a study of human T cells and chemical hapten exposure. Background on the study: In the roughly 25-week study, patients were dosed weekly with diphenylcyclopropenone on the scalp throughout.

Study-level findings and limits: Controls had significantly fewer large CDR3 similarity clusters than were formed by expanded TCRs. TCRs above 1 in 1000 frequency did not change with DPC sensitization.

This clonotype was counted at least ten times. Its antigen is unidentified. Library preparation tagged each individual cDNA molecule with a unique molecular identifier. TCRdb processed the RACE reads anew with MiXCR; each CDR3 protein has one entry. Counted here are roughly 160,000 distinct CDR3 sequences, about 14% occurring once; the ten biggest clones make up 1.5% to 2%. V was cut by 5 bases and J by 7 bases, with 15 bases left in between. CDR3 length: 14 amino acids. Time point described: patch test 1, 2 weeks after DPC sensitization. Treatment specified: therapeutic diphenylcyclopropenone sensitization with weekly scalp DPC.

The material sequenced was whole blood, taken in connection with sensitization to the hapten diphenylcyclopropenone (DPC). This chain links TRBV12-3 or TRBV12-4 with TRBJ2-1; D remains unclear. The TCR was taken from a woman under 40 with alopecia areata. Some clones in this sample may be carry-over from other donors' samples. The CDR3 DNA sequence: TGTGCCAGCAGTGCGAACGTGGGGATAAATGAGCAGTTCTTC. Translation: CASSANVGINEQFF.